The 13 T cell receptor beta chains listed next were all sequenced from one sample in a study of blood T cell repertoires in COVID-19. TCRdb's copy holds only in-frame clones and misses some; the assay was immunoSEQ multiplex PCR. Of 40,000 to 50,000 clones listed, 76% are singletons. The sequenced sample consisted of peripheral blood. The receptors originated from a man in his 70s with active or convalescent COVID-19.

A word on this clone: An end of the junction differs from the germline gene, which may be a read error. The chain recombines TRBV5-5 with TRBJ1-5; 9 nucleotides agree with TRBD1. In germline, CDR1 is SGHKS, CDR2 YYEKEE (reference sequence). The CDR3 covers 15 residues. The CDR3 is CASTLTGGAIQPQHF. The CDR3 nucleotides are TGTGCCAGCACCTTGACAGGGGGTGCGATTCAGCCCCAGCATTTT.

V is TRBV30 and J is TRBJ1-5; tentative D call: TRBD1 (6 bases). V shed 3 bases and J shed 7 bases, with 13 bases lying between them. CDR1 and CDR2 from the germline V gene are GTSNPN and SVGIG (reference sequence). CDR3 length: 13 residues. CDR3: CAWSRGVGQPQHF. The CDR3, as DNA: TGTGCCTGGAGCAGGGGCGTAGGACAGCCCCAGCATTTT. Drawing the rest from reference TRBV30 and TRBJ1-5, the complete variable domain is SQTIHQWPATLVQPVGSPLSLECTVEGTSNPNLYWYRQAAGRGLQLLFYSVGIGQISSEVPQNLSASRPQDRQFILSSKKLLLSDSGFYLCAWSRGVGQPQHFGDGTRLSIL.

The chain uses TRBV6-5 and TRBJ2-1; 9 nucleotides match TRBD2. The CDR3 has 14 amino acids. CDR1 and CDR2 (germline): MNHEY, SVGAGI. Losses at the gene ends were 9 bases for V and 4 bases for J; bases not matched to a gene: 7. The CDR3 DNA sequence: TGTGCCAGTCAAGCGGGGGGAGGGTACAATGAGCAGTTCTTC. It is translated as CASQAGGGYNEQFF.

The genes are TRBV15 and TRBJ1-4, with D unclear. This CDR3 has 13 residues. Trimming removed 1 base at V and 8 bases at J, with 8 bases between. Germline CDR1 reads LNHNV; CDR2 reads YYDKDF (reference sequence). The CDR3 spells CATSRAVKEKLFF. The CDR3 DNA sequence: TGTGCCACCAGCAGAGCAGTGAAGGAAAAACTGTTTTTT.

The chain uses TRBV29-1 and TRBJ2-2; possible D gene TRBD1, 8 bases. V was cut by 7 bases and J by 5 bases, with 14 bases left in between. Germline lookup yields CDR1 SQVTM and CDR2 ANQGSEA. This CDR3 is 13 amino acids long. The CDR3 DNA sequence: TGCAGCGGAGACAGGGGAGGGACCGGGGAGCTGTTTTTT. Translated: CSGDRGGTGELFF.

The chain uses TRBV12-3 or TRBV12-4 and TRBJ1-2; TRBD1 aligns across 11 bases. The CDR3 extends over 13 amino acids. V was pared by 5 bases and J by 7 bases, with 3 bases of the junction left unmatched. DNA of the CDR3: TGTGCCAGCAGTGGACAGGGGGCGGGTGGCTACACCTTC. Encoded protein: CASSGQGAGGYTF.

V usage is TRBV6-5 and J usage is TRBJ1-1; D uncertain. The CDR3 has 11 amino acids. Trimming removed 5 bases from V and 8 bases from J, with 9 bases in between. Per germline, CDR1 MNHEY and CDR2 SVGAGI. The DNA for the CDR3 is TGTGCCAGCAGTATGCATACAGAAGCTTTCTTT. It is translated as CASSMHTEAFF.

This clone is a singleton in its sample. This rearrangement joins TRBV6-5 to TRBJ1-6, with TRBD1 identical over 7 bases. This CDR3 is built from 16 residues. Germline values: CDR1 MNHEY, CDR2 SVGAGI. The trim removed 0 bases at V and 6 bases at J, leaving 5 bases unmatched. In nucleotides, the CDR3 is TGTGCCAGCAGTTACTCGAGGACAGGTTTTAATTCACCCCTCCACTTT. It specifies CASSYSRTGFNSPLHF.

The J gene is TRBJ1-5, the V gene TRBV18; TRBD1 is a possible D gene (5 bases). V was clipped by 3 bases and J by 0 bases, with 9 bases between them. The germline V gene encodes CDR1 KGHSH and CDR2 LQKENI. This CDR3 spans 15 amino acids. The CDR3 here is CASSPGGYSNQPQHF. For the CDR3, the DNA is TGTGCCAGCTCACCGGGGGGTTATAGCAATCAGCCCCAGCATTTT.

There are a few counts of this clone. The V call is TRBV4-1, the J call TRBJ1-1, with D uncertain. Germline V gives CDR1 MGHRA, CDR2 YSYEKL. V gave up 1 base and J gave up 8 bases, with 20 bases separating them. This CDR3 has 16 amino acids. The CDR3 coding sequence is TGCGCCAGCAGCCAAGTTCTTAGAAGGACTACCCCCGAAGCTTTCTTT. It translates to CASSQVLRRTTPEAFF.

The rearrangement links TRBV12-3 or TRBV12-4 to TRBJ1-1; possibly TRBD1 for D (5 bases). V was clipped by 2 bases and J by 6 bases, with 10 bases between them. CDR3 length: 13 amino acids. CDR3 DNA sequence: TGTGCCAGCAGTTTAAAAGGGGATGCTGAAGCTTTCTTT. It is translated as CASSLKGDAEAFF.

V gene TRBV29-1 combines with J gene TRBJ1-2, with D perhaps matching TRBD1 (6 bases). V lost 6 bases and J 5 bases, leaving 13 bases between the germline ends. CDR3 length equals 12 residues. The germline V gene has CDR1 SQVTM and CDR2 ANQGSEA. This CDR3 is CSVRQAEYGYTF. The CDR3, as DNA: TGCAGCGTCCGACAGGCCGAGTATGGCTACACCTTC.

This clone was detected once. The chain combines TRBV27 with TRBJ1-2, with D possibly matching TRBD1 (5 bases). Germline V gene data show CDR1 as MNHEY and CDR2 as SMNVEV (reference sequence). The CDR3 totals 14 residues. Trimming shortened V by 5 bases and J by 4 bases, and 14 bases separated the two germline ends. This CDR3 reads CASSADRTLYGYTF. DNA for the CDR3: TGTGCCAGCAGTGCTGACAGAACACTCTATGGCTACACCTTC.